This T cell receptor (beta chain) was sequenced for a study of T-cell memory formation after mild COVID-19. This clonotype occurred a few times. TCRdb recomputed calls from the 5' RACE reads with MiXCR, one row per CDR3 protein. Found here are a few hundred thousand distinct CDR3 sequences, approximately 19% of them singletons; the top ten hold roughly 20%. Germline V lookup: CDR1 SGHRS, CDR2 YFSETQ. Deletions cut 0 bases from V and 4 bases from J, with 13 bases between. This CDR3 spans 15 amino acids. This TCR came from a man aged 18 to 30 who had mild COVID-19 (a few samples of this study predate the infection). Cell type and time point are not known. The V call is TRBV5-1, the J call TRBJ1-2; the D gene is possibly TRBD1 (6 bases). Material: PBMCs or a T cell subset sorted from them (not recorded which). CDR3 sequence (DNA): TGCGCCAGCAGCTTGGGCCCGACAGGTCCCTATGGCTACACCTTC. This translates into CASSLGPTGPYGYTF.